Listed here are 30 T cell receptor beta chains from one sample, sequenced in a study of T cell clonality in common variable immunodeficiency. Measured with immunoSEQ multiplex PCR; TCRdb has only the in-frame clones, and not every one. The sample gives some 52,000 clones, none seen only once, and the top ten clones hold around 3.2%. Sequencing was done on a sample of peripheral blood mononuclear cells. Every receptor here comes from a person aged 18 to 70 in good health.

The CDR3 bases that were read are TGTGCCTGGAGGCGGGTCGGGACGAACACCGGGGAG. It yields the protein CAWRRVGTNTGE. The entire CDR3 reads CAWRRVGTNTGELFF. This sequence joins TRBV30 and TRBJ2-2; perhaps TRBD2 as D (5 bases). The missing CDR3 end, 3 residues past where the read stops, is filled in from the germline J gene. V lost 3 bases and J lost 0, with 11 bases in between. This CDR3 contains 15 residues. CDR1 and CDR2 from the germline V gene are GTSNPN and SVGIG (reference sequence).

Ten or more counts support this clone. The CDR3 is cut off 3 residues early in the read; its end comes from the germline J gene. The rearrangement uses TRBV7-2 and TRBJ1-2, with TRBD1 matching 9 bases. Germline values: CDR1 SGHTA, CDR2 FQGNSA. The CDR3 runs 15 residues. The V and J ends lost 5 bases and 4 bases, in that order; junction bases with no gene match: 8. CDR3 DNA (partial): TGTGCCAGCAGCATTGGACAGGGGAACTTCTATGGC. It specifies CASSIGQGNFYG. The full CDR3 protein reads CASSIGQGNFYGYTF.

In its sample, this clone was seen a few times. The read terminates 3 residues before the CDR3 end, so the remaining end is supplied by the germline J gene. The chain has TRBV7-9 and TRBJ1-3; tentative D call: TRBD1 (6 bases). The ends were cut back, 5 bases at V and 0 bases at J, with 8 bases in the middle. The CDR3 has 14 residues. From germline, CDR1 is SEHNR and CDR2 FQNEAQ (reference sequence). The CDR3 loop is CASSPDSSGNTIYF. The sequenced CDR3 bases are TGTGCCAGCAGCCCGGACAGCTCTGGAAACACC.

This clone has a count of ten or more. The CDR3 goes on 3 residues after the read ends, and that part is filled in from the germline J gene. This sequence joins TRBV30 and TRBJ1-1, with D tentatively TRBD1 (6 bases). V was cut by 0 bases and J by 2 bases, with 7 bases left in between. Germline CDR1 is GTSNPN and CDR2 is SVGIG (reference sequence). The CDR3 extends over 13 amino acids. The CDR3 spells CAWSVGGNTEAFF. Partial CDR3 DNA: TGTGCCTGGAGTGTAGGGGGAAACACTGAA.

This clone appeared a few times. From the germline J gene comes the end of the CDR3, since the read stops 3 residues before it. This sequence joins TRBV30 and TRBJ1-6; D unclear. Germline loops: CDR1 GTSNPN, CDR2 SVGIG (reference sequence). Trimming removed 1 base at V and 7 bases at J, with 8 bases between. This CDR3 has 13 amino acids. The CDR3 bases that were read are TGTGCCTGGAGTGCGGACTCGAATTCACCC. Residues: CAWSADSNSP. The whole CDR3 protein is CAWSADSNSPLHF. Combining the CDR3 with reference TRBV30 and TRBJ1-6 gives the whole variable domain SQTIHQWPATLVQPVGSPLSLECTVEGTSNPNLYWYRQAAGRGLQLLFYSVGIGQISSEVPQNLSASRPQDRQFILSSKKLLLSDSGFYLCAWSADSNSPLHFGNGTRLTVT.

This clone was counted many times. From the germline J gene comes the end of the CDR3, since the read stops 3 residues before it. V usage is TRBV7-9 and J usage is TRBJ2-3, with D perhaps TRBD2 (7 bases). With 3 bases removed from V and 4 bases from J, the gap between germline ends came to 11 bases. The CDR3 totals 14 residues. Germline loops: CDR1 SEHNR, CDR2 FQNEAQ (reference sequence). CDR3 bases read: TGTGCCAGCAGCTTGGGGGGGCTAGCAGATACG. Translated: CASSLGGLADT. The full CDR3 protein reads CASSLGGLADTQYF.

In regard to this clone: Read sequence stops 3 residues before the CDR3 end, and the germline J gene provides the missing end. The J gene is TRBJ1-2, the V gene TRBV18; no reliable D call. Germline loops: CDR1 KGHSH, CDR2 LQKENI. V lost 6 bases, J lost 3 bases, and 8 bases lay in between. The CDR3 has 12 amino acids. The CDR3 loop reads CASSRADYGYTF. The sequenced CDR3 bases are TGTGCCAGCTCCCGAGCTGACTATGGC.

This clone turned up a few times. The sequenced CDR3 bases are TGTGCCAGTAGTGGGGGACAGGGGAACACTGAA. This translates into CASSGGQGNTE. The CDR3, in full, reads CASSGGQGNTEAFF. The chain joins TRBV19 to TRBJ1-1; 9 bases align to TRBD1. The sequence runs out 3 residues before the end of the CDR3; the remainder is reconstructed from the germline J gene. This CDR3 is built from 14 residues. V was clipped by 5 bases and J by 1 base; unmatched bases: 2. CDR1 LNHDA and CDR2 SQIVND come from the germline V gene (reference sequence).

This clone was counted a few times. The read falls 3 residues short of the CDR3 end, and the missing part is taken from the germline J gene. The chain links TRBV5-6 to TRBJ1-1, with TRBD1 as a possible D gene (5 bases). Deletions cut 2 bases from V and 3 bases from J, with 14 bases between. The CDR3 contains 15 residues. Germline V CDR1 and CDR2: SGHDT, YYEEEE. CDR3 DNA, as far as it was read: TGTGCCAGCAGCTTCCCCTGGGGGGAGGACACTGAA. This gives the protein CASSFPWGEDTE. The full CDR3 protein reads CASSFPWGEDTEAFF.

In this sample, this clone turned up a few times. CDR3 amino acids: CASSLAGKLNSPLHF. Incomplete CDR3 DNA: TGTGCCAGCAGCTTAGCGGGGAAGCTTAATTCACCC. The gene calls are TRBV11-3 and TRBJ1-6; D unclear. The missing CDR3 end, 3 residues past where the read stops, is filled in from the germline J gene. CDR1 and CDR2 (germline): SGHNT, YENEEA. V gave up 1 base and J gave up 6 bases, with 10 bases separating them. The CDR3 consists of 15 residues.

This clone was observed many times. The CDR3 end is not reached by the read, which stops 3 residues before it; the germline J gene fills it in. The chain carries TRBV5-1 and TRBJ1-1; D may be TRBD1 (5 bases). This CDR3 contains 12 residues. The V gene lost 0 bases and the J gene lost 7 bases, with 7 bases spanning the gap. Per germline, CDR1 SGHRS and CDR2 YFSETQ. CDR3 DNA, as far as it was read: TGCGCCAGCAGCTTGGAGGGGAGTGAA. This sequence encodes CASSLEGSE. The whole CDR3 sequence is CASSLEGSEAFF.

At least ten counts were recorded for this clone. CDR3 bases read: TGCGCCAGCAGCTTTTTACCCGGGACAGGGGTAAACAATGAG. This codes for CASSFLPGTGVNNE. The complete CDR3 protein is CASSFLPGTGVNNEQFF. V is TRBV5-1 and J is TRBJ2-1; the match to TRBD1 covers 10 bases. The read comes to an end 3 residues before the CDR3 does, leaving the germline J gene to fill in the end. Germline V gives CDR1 SGHRS, CDR2 YFSETQ. V dropped 2 bases and J dropped 5; count of bases not matched to a gene: 10. The CDR3 has 17 amino acids.

This clone has just a few counts. A junction end diverges from the germline sequence, so it may reflect a read error. The CDR3 goes on 3 residues after the read ends, and that part is filled in from the germline J gene. Other DNA sequences in the same sample also yield this CDR3. The chain uses TRBV19 and TRBJ1-3, with 8 bases fitting TRBD1. CDR3 size: 16 residues. CDR1 and CDR2 from the germline V gene are LNHDA and SQIVND (reference sequence). The CDR3 protein is CASSIGQGNPGNTIYF. CDR3 DNA (partial): TGTGCCAGTAGTATCGGACAGGGAAATCCTGGAAACACT.

Turning to this clone: The read finishes 3 residues shy of the CDR3 end, and the germline J gene is used to complete it. J is TRBJ1-2 and V is TRBV18, with D hard to call. The germline V gene encodes CDR1 KGHSH and CDR2 LQKENI. CDR3 length: 15 residues. CDR3 DNA (partial): TGTGCCAGCTCACCAAGCGGGAGGCCGTCCTACGAC. This codes for CASSPSGRPSYD. The complete CDR3 sequence is CASSPSGRPSYDYTF.

Many counts were recorded for this clone. CDR3 sequence reads: CAGGGRPETQYF. The part of the CDR3 DNA that was read is TGTGCCGGGGGGGGTAGACCTGAGACC. The chain couples TRBV30 to TRBJ2-5; the match to TRBD2 covers 7 bases. The read stops 3 residues short of the end of the CDR3; the missing end is completed from the germline J gene. Trimming took 8 bases from V and 5 from J; bases not matched to a gene: 8. Germline V lookup: CDR1 GTSNPN, CDR2 SVGIG (reference sequence). The CDR3 is made up of 12 amino acids.

With respect to this clone: The CDR3 end falls 3 residues outside the read, so it is completed with the germline J gene. The V and J genes are TRBV19 and TRBJ1-5; 7 bases agree with TRBD1. Germline-derived CDR1 and CDR2 are LNHDA and SQIVND (reference sequence). Germline trimming cut 5 bases from V and 6 bases from J; bases unmatched to any gene: 7. The CDR3 has 14 amino acids. The DNA read from the CDR3 is TGTGCCAGTAGTCATCCGCCAGGGGGTCAGCCC. It specifies CASSHPPGGQP. The full CDR3 protein is CASSHPPGGQPQHF.

This clone was seen ten or more times. The sequence runs out 3 residues before the end of the CDR3; the remainder is reconstructed from the germline J gene. The rearrangement joins TRBV30 to TRBJ1-1; D not resolved. This CDR3 has 9 amino acids. Germline-derived CDR1 and CDR2 are GTSNPN and SVGIG (reference sequence). The CDR3 is CAAGREAFF. Incomplete CDR3 DNA: TGTGCCGCGGGCAGGGAA.

This clone was picked up many times. The read gets to within 3 residues of the CDR3 end, and the germline J gene fills in the rest. The chain joins TRBV13 to TRBJ2-7; D possibly uses TRBD1 or TRBD2 (6 bases each). V lost 2 bases to trimming and J lost 6 bases, with 32 bases between them. Germline CDR1 reads PRHDT; CDR2 reads FYEKMQ (reference sequence). The CDR3 runs to 20 residues. This CDR3 reads CASSLRHRQATLKNGSEQYF. The sequenced CDR3 bases are TGTGCCAGCAGCTTACGACACCGACAGGCTACCTTAAAAAACGGGAGCGAG. Variable domain in full (rest from reference TRBV13 and TRBJ2-7): AAGVIQSPRHLIKEKRETATLKCYPIPRHDTVYWYQQGPGQDPQFLISFYEKMQSDKGSIPDRFSAQQFSDYHSELNMSSLELGDSALYFCASSLRHRQATLKNGSEQYFGPGTRLTVT.

This clone has ten or more counts. The read terminates 3 residues before the CDR3 end, so the remaining end is supplied by the germline J gene. This chain connects TRBV29-1 to TRBJ1-2; 7 positions agree with TRBD1. Germline CDR1 and CDR2: SQVTM and ANQGSEA. This CDR3 is 13 amino acids long. Germline trimming cut 3 bases from V and 4 bases from J; bases unmatched to any gene: 5. The CDR3 protein is CSVDRQGGYGYTF. The sequenced CDR3 bases are TGCAGCGTTGACAGGCAGGGGGGCTATGGC.

Ten or more counts support this clone. The missing CDR3 end, 3 residues past where the read stops, is filled in from the germline J gene. This chain links TRBV5-4 with TRBJ2-7; 7 bases map to TRBD1. This CDR3 spans 13 amino acids. In germline, CDR1 is SGHNT, CDR2 YYREEE (reference sequence). J was trimmed by 3 bases and V by 6 bases; bases with no gene match: 6. The covered CDR3 bases are TGTGCCAGCAATCAACAGGGGTTCTACGAG. Protein sequence: CASNQQGFYE. The whole CDR3 protein is CASNQQGFYEQYF.

Worth noting for this clone: Read sequence stops 3 residues before the CDR3 end, and the germline J gene provides the missing end. This chain uses TRBV19 with TRBJ2-7; a weak D match, TRBD1 (6 bases). The CDR3 extends over 15 amino acids. CDR1 LNHDA and CDR2 SQIVND come from the germline V gene (reference sequence). Trimming cost V 2 bases and J 3 bases, with 14 bases left between them. CDR3 sequence: CASSIYSQGYYEQYF. CDR3 DNA (partial): TGTGCCAGTAGTATATATTCACAGGGCTACTACGAG.

This clone has ten or more counts. Read data end 3 residues before the CDR3 end; the end is taken from the germline J gene. V is TRBV2 and J is TRBJ2-3, with a weak D call TRBD2 (5 bases). The CDR3 has 12 residues. From germline, CDR1 is SNHLY and CDR2 FYNNEI. Trimming shortened V by 7 bases and J by 3 bases, and 8 bases separated the two germline ends. CDR3 DNA (partial): TGTGCCAGCAACCTAGCTACAGATACG. The encoded protein is CASNLATDT. The CDR3 in its entirety is CASNLATDTQYF.

This clone occurred many times. The read gets to within 3 residues of the CDR3 end, and the germline J gene fills in the rest. This chain joins TRBV6-2 or TRBV6-3 and TRBJ1-5; 7 nucleotides line up with TRBD1. There are 15 residues in the CDR3. V gave up 2 bases and J gave up 6 bases; unmatched junction bases: 7. Germline-derived CDR1 and CDR2 are MNHEY and SVGEGT. Partial CDR3 DNA: TGTGCCAGCAGTTACGCGCAGGGGGATACTCAGCCC. Translating gives CASSYAQGDTQP. The whole CDR3 reads CASSYAQGDTQPQHF.

With respect to this clone: Since a much larger clone is just one base distant, this may be a read error. The missing CDR3 end, 3 residues past where the read stops, is filled in from the germline J gene. This same CDR3 is encoded by further DNA sequences in the sample. The chain couples TRBV6-1 to TRBJ1-3, with TRBD1 as a possible D gene (6 bases). Germline-derived CDR1 and CDR2 are MNHNS and SASEGT. CDR3 length: 16 residues. CDR3 DNA, as far as it was read: TGTGCCAGCAGAGAATACACAGGGTCTCTGGGAAACACA. The encoded protein is CASREYTGSLGNT. The complete CDR3 reads CASREYTGSLGNTIYF.

This clone appeared many times. The read terminates 3 residues ahead of where the CDR3 ends, so the germline J gene completes it. Other nucleotide sequences from this sample produce the same CDR3. The chain joins TRBV5-1 to TRBJ1-3, with D possibly matching TRBD1 (6 bases). This CDR3 has 16 residues. V gave up 3 bases and J gave up 4 bases, with 17 bases separating them. Germline loops: CDR1 SGHRS, CDR2 YFSETQ. The CDR3 protein is CASSSLPTGPGNTIYF. Partial CDR3 DNA: TGCGCCAGCAGCTCGCTACCTACAGGGCCGGGAAACACC.

With regard to this clone: Read data end 3 residues before the CDR3 end; the end is taken from the germline J gene. J is TRBJ1-5 and V is TRBV19; no clear D. CDR1 is LNHDA and CDR2 is SQIVND in the germline V gene (reference sequence). V was trimmed by 1 base and J by 4 bases, leaving 5 bases between them. The CDR3 sequence is 13 residues long. CDR3 DNA, as far as it was read: TGTGCCAGTAGTATAGCCTTTAATCAGCCC. Encoded protein: CASSIAFNQP. The whole CDR3 sequence is CASSIAFNQPQHF.

This clone was counted between two and nine times. The CDR3: CASTLSAGLDNEQFF. The part of the CDR3 DNA that was read is TGTGCCAGTACTCTCTCGGCAGGGCTGGACAATGAG. The chain carries TRBV19 and TRBJ2-1; a possible D gene is TRBD1 (5 bases). The read ends 3 residues early relative to the CDR3; the germline J gene fills the gap. From germline, CDR1 is LNHDA and CDR2 SQIVND (reference sequence). V shed 7 bases and J shed 5 bases, with 18 bases lying between them. The CDR3 extends over 15 amino acids.

This clone came up many times. The read terminates 3 residues ahead of where the CDR3 ends, so the germline J gene completes it. The chain is built from TRBV6-2 or TRBV6-3 and TRBJ2-7, with 10 bases fitting TRBD2. The CDR3 is 15 residues long. With V trimmed by 6 bases and J by 2 bases, 7 bases remained unmatched. Germline V CDR1 and CDR2: MNHEY, SVGEGT. This chain's CDR3 is CASRTSGSHPYEQYF. CDR3 DNA (partial): TGTGCCAGCAGGACTAGCGGGTCCCACCCCTACGAG.

This clone was observed many times. Sequencing ends 3 residues short of the CDR3 end; the germline J gene provides the rest. The chain links TRBV20-1 to TRBJ2-3; 11 nucleotides line up with TRBD2. The germline gives CDR1 DFQATT, CDR2 SNEGSKA (reference sequence). V lost 2 bases to trimming and J lost 1 base; unmatched junction nucleotides: 5. This CDR3 comprises 16 residues. The covered CDR3 bases are TGCAGTGCTAGAAGAACTAGCGGGGGTCGCACAGATACG. It is translated as CSARRTSGGRTDT. The entire CDR3 reads CSARRTSGGRTDTQYF.

A few counts support this clone. The read ends 3 residues shy of where the CDR3 ends; the end is completed using the germline J gene. This rearrangement joins TRBV6-2 or TRBV6-3 to TRBJ1-2; D is uncertain. Germline values: CDR1 MNHEY, CDR2 SVGEGT. This CDR3 has 16 amino acids. The CDR3 spells CASSDESLASTDTYTF. Partial CDR3 DNA: TGTGCCAGCAGCGATGAGTCCCTAGCGAGCACAGATACC.